This T cell receptor (beta chain) appears in the sequencing data of a study of T cell changes during pregnancy in multiple sclerosis. The CDR3 has 13 residues. The germline gives CDR1 SNHLY, CDR2 FYNNEI. With 7 bases removed from V and 6 bases from J, the gap between germline ends came to 15 bases. This table comes from immunoSEQ multiplex PCR, and its TCRdb copy is limited to in-frame clones, with some not included. This table holds 35,000 to 50,000 clones, roughly 88% found once. The source is a female donor in good health, enrolled as a control in a pregnancy study. V is TRBV2 and J is TRBJ1-2, with D uncertain. Sample: peripheral blood, taken in the second trimester of pregnancy. In DNA form, the CDR3 reads TGTGCCAGCATTCGACGGATAGAGGATGGCTACACCTTC. It specifies CASIRRIEDGYTF.